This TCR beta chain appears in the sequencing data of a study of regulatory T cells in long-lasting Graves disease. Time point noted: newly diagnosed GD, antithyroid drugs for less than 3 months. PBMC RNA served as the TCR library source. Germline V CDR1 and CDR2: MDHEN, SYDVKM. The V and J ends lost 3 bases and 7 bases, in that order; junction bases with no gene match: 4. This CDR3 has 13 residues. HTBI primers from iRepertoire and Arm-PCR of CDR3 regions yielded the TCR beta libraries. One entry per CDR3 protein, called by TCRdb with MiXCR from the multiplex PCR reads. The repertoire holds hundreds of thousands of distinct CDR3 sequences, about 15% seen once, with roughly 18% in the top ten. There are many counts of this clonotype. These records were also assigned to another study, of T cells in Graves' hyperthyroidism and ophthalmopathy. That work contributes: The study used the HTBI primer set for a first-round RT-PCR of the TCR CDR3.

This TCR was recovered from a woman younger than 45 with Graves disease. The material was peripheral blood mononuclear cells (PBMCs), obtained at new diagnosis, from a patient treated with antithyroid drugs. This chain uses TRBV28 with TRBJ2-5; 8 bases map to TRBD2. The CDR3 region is CASSLSGGATQYF. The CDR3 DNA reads TGTGCCAGCAGTTTGTCGGGAGGGGCGACCCAGTACTTC.